Listed here is a single T cell receptor beta chain. Its antigen is undetermined. Other DNA sequences of this sample code for an identical CDR3. The record originates from a study of shared clonotypes between healthy human individuals. General study findings and limits: Naive subsets generally exceeded memory subsets in estimated richness. Clonotype sharing across donors was expected to vary with sequencing depth.

V was cut by 4 bases and J by 1 base, with 7 bases left in between. There are 14 residues in the CDR3. CDR1 is MNHNS and CDR2 is SASEGT in the germline V gene. For each subset, genomic DNA was distributed in equal portions over several immunoSEQ plates. Authors' analysis steps: ImmunoSEQ sequences covered only the junction and lacked quality scores; filtering therefore differed. Profiling relied on immunoSEQ multiplex PCR, and the TCRdb table lists in-frame clones only, not all of them. V, J and clone size are taken as reported in that table, and D and trimming were inferred from the DNA itself. The table records approximately 1,500,000 clones, over 95% of them present only once.

Input material: naive CD4+ T cells sorted from blood. Subset specified: CD45RA+ positively selected. This TCR was sampled from a man younger than 40 in good health. J is TRBJ2-2 and V is TRBV6-1; D uncertain. The DNA for the CDR3 is TGTGCCAGCAGTGGCCTGGGGAACACCGGGGAGCTGTTTTTT. Translating it yields CASSGLGNTGELFF.